The 26 T cell receptor beta chains reported below all come from one sample, sequenced in a study of control samples from healthy donors and cancer patients. The assay was immunoSEQ multiplex PCR, and TCRdb's table has in-frame clones only and misses some. The repertoire holds over 70,000 clones, with around 90% as singletons. The sequenced sample was blood. These receptors were collected from a woman aged 60-75 years in good health.

The chain uses TRBV11-3 and TRBJ2-3, with a tentative D call TRBD2 (5 bases). Germline values: CDR1 SGHNT, CDR2 YENEEA. The CDR3 is 14 amino acids. V dropped 7 bases and J dropped 0 bases, with 11 bases sitting between them. DNA for the CDR3: TGTGCCAGCAATGGCGGGCCTAGCACAGATACGCAGTATTTT. Its translation is CASNGGPSTDTQYF.

The chain is built from TRBV5-6 and TRBJ2-2; 9 nucleotides match TRBD1. Germline CDR1 reads SGHDT; CDR2 reads YYEEEE. The CDR3 extends over 16 amino acids. V was pared by 4 bases and J by 5 bases, with 9 bases of the junction left unmatched. CDR3: CASSRTGVKGTGELFF. Here the CDR3 DNA reads TGTGCCAGCAGCCGGACAGGGGTGAAGGGGACCGGGGAGCTGTTTTTT.

The V and J genes are TRBV11-3 and TRBJ1-2; tentative D call: TRBD1 (5 bases). Trimming stripped 2 bases from V and 6 bases from J, with 10 bases between. The CDR3 runs 13 residues. Germline assignment: CDR1 SGHNT and CDR2 YENEEA. The CDR3 loop is CASSLRGLDGYTF. The CDR3 bases are TGTGCCAGCAGCTTAAGGGGTTTAGATGGCTACACCTTC.

The chain combines TRBV19 with TRBJ1-1, with D perhaps TRBD1 (5 bases). Trimming took 5 bases from V and 3 from J, leaving 22 bases between them. The CDR3 runs to 17 residues. Germline V gene data show CDR1 as LNHDA and CDR2 as SQIVND (reference sequence). The CDR3 sequence is CASSPRGTGHRDTEAFF. DNA for the CDR3: TGTGCCAGTAGTCCCCGGGGGACGGGCCACCGGGACACTGAAGCTTTCTTT.

The rearrangement joins TRBV28 to TRBJ1-3; 7 nucleotides agree with TRBD1. The V and J ends lost 4 bases and 4 bases, in that order; junction bases with no gene match: 13. This CDR3 has 17 amino acids. The germline V gene has CDR1 MDHEN and CDR2 SYDVKM. This CDR3 reads CASSSNRGRVRGNTIYF. CDR3 DNA sequence: TGTGCCAGCAGTTCCAACAGGGGCCGCGTGCGGGGAAACACCATATATTTT.

The chain is built from TRBV10-3 and TRBJ1-2; 12 bases match TRBD1. The CDR3 has 16 residues. V shed 6 bases and J 3 bases; nucleotides not matched to a gene: 8. Germline V lookup: CDR1 ENHRY, CDR2 SYGVKD. The CDR3 coding sequence is TGTGCCATCAGCAAGGGACAGGGGGCCGTTTACTATGGCTACACCTTC. This translates into CAISKGQGAVYYGYTF.

The chain joins TRBV11-2 to TRBJ2-1; 7 nucleotides line up with TRBD1. The CDR3 is 16 residues long. Per germline, CDR1 SGHAT and CDR2 FQNNGV. The trim removed 4 bases at V and 0 bases at J, leaving 6 bases unmatched. The CDR3 DNA reads TGTGCCAGCAGCTCGGGACAGACCTTCTCCTACAATGAGCAGTTCTTC. It translates to CASSSGQTFSYNEQFF. Full variable domain (remainder filled in from reference TRBV11-2 and TRBJ2-1): EAGVAQSPRYKIIEKRQSVAFWCNPISGHATLYWYQQILGQGPKLLIQFQNNGVVDDSQLPKDRFSAERLKGVDSTLKIQPAKLEDSAVYLCASSSGQTFSYNEQFFGPGTRLTVL.

J is TRBJ1-1 and V is TRBV5-1; 7 bases align to TRBD1. The V gene's germline CDR1 is SGHRS and CDR2 YFSETQ. This CDR3 spans 16 amino acids. The trim removed 0 bases at V and 4 bases at J, leaving 9 bases unmatched. CDR3 bases: TGCGCCAGCAGCTTGGACCACAGGGGATTTGCCACTGAAGCTTTCTTT. It is translated as CASSLDHRGFATEAFF. Complete variable domain (other parts from reference TRBV5-1 and TRBJ1-1): KAGVTQTPRYLIKTRGQQVTLSCSPISGHRSVSWYQQTPGQGLQFLFEYFSETQRNKGNFPGRFSGRQFSNSRSEMNVSTLELGDSALYLCASSLDHRGFATEAFFGQGTRLTVV.

V and J are TRBV2 and TRBJ2-7; tentative D call: TRBD2 (5 bases). Trimming stripped 6 bases from V and 5 bases from J, with 8 bases between. This CDR3 has 11 residues. The V gene's germline CDR1 is SNHLY and CDR2 FYNNEI. The CDR3 DNA follows: TGTGCCAGCAGGGGAGAGGACGAGCAGTACTTC. Protein product: CASRGEDEQYF.

The CDR3 DNA follows: TGTGCCAGCAGCTTCGCAGGGGGCTGGTACGAGCAGTACTTC. This codes for CASSFAGGWYEQYF. The chain is built from TRBV11-2 and TRBJ2-7; 8 bases are shared with TRBD1. The V gene end was trimmed by 3 bases and the J gene end by 4 bases; junction bases not matched to a gene: 5. Germline lookup yields CDR1 SGHAT and CDR2 FQNNGV. The CDR3 runs 14 residues. The full variable domain, with the rest looked up from reference TRBV11-2 and TRBJ2-7, is EAGVAQSPRYKIIEKRQSVAFWCNPISGHATLYWYQQILGQGPKLLIQFQNNGVVDDSQLPKDRFSAERLKGVDSTLKIQPAKLEDSAVYLCASSFAGGWYEQYFGPGTRLTVT.

In this sample, this clone turned up once. Here the CDR3 DNA reads TGTGCCAGCAGTCGGGACAGGGTTGGCTATGGCTACACCTTC. Its protein is CASSRDRVGYGYTF. The chain carries TRBV28 and TRBJ1-2; 9 bases align to TRBD1. There are 14 residues in the CDR3. The germline CDR1 and CDR2 sequences are MDHEN and SYDVKM. After removal of 5 bases from V and 4 bases from J, the junction contained 5 bases not matched to a gene.

As regards this clone: Sequence at one end of the junction differs from germline and may be a read error. This chain joins TRBV6-1 and TRBJ2-1; D may match TRBD1 or TRBD2 (5 bases each). Germline lookup yields CDR1 MNHNS and CDR2 SASEGT. This CDR3 has 13 residues. CDR3 in DNA: TGTGCCGGCAGTGACCGGGGCCGCAATGAGCAGTTCTTC. Translation gives CAGSDRGRNEQFF.

J is TRBJ1-1 and V is TRBV18; 9 positions match TRBD1. Per germline, CDR1 KGHSH and CDR2 LQKENI. V shed 4 bases, J shed 0 bases, and the junction held 3 bases outside the gene matches. The CDR3 loop spans 15 amino acids. In DNA, the CDR3 is TGTGCCAGCTCACTGGGACAGGGAGTGAACACTGAAGCTTTCTTT. Translated, it gives CASSLGQGVNTEAFF.

This clone was seen just once. V is TRBV21-1 and J is TRBJ1-1; the listed D gene, TRBD1, was not tested against the DNA. TRBV21-1 represents a pseudogene. CDR3 length: 13 residues. In nucleotides, the CDR3 is TGTGCCAGCAGACAGGGACCTGGGACTGAAGCTTTCTTT. Its protein product is CASRQGPGTEAFF.

V and J are TRBV2 and TRBJ2-5; 8 bases are shared with TRBD1. In germline, CDR1 is SNHLY, CDR2 FYNNEI. The CDR3 consists of 13 residues. J was trimmed by 12 bases and V by 1 base; bases with no gene match: 7. CDR3 amino acids: CASSEETRGLKYF. The CDR3 nucleotides are TGTGCCAGCAGTGAAGAAACCAGGGGGCTCAAGTACTTC.

V gene TRBV6-2 or TRBV6-3 combines with J gene TRBJ2-1; D may match TRBD1 or TRBD2 (5 bases each). Germline CDR1 and CDR2: MNHEY and SVGEGT. The CDR3 length is 15 residues. Trimming cost V 4 bases and J 1 base, with 11 bases left between them. CDR3 DNA sequence: TGTGCCAGCAGTTCCGGGGCGGAGTCCTACAATGAGCAGTTCTTC. Protein product: CASSSGAESYNEQFF.

This rearrangement joins TRBV12-2 to TRBJ2-1. TRBV12-2 is described as a pseudogene. The CDR3 consists of 16 residues. The CDR3 reads CASRGWVWGSYNEQFF. The DNA for the CDR3 is TGTGCAAGTCGCGGGTGGGTTTGGGGCTCCTACAATGAGCAGTTCTTC.

For this clone: One end of the junction varies from germline; a read error may be responsible. The CDR3 coding sequence is TGCGCCAGCAGCCAAGAACACCGGGACAGGGCGGCTTTGGCCTTC. Encoded protein: CASSQEHRDRAALAF. The chain uses TRBV4-3 and TRBJ1-2, with 9 bases identical to TRBD1. The CDR3 runs 15 residues. The germline CDR1 and CDR2 sequences are LGHNA and YSLEER.

This chain uses TRBV15 with TRBJ1-5; 7 bases are a match to TRBD1. The CDR3 contains 17 residues. Germline V gene lookup returns CDR1 LNHNV and CDR2 YYDKDF (reference sequence). Losses at the gene ends were 0 bases for V and 8 bases for J; bases not matched to a gene: 13. The CDR3 nucleotides are TGTGCCACCAGCAGAGATCGAGGGACAGCGCCTATGGAGCCCCAGCATTTT. Protein product: CATSRDRGTAPMEPQHF. Full variable domain (outside the CDR3, taken from reference TRBV15 and TRBJ1-5): DAMVIQNPRYQVTQFGKPVTLSCSQTLNHNVMYWYQQKSSQAPKLLFHYYDKDFNNEADTPDNFQSRRPNTSFCFLDIRSPGLGDTAMYLCATSRDRGTAPMEPQHFGDGTRLSIL.

The V and J genes are TRBV25-1 and TRBJ2-1, with 10 bases matching TRBD2. J lost 8 bases, V lost 4 bases, and 11 bases had no gene match. The CDR3 sequence is 16 residues long. Per the germline V gene, CDR1 is MGHDK and CDR2 is SYGVNS. The CDR3 loop reads CASSAHSGRTDHEQFF. The DNA of the CDR3 is TGTGCCAGCAGTGCCCATAGCGGGAGGACGGACCATGAGCAGTTCTTC. Together with reference TRBV25-1 and TRBJ2-1, the CDR3 gives the full variable domain: EADIYQTPRYLVIGTGKKITLECSQTMGHDKMYWYQQDPGMELHLIHYSYGVNSTEKGDLSSESTVSRIRTEHFPLTLESARPSHTSQYLCASSAHSGRTDHEQFFGPGTRLTVL.

V is TRBV19 and J is TRBJ2-1, with D possibly TRBD2 on 6 matching bases. Germline CDR1 reads LNHDA; CDR2 reads SQIVND (reference sequence). This CDR3 comprises 21 residues. V shed 0 bases and J shed 0 bases, with 24 bases lying between them. CDR3 in amino acids: CASSIELPIAGYLSSYNEQFF. DNA of the CDR3: TGTGCCAGTAGTATAGAGTTACCGATTGCGGGGTACTTAAGCTCCTACAATGAGCAGTTCTTC. Variable domain in full (rest from reference TRBV19 and TRBJ2-1): DGGITQSPKYLFRKEGQNVTLSCEQNLNHDAMYWYRQDPGQGLRLIYYSQIVNDFQKGDIAEGYSVSREKKESFPLTVTSAQKNPTAFYLCASSIELPIAGYLSSYNEQFFGPGTRLTVL.

This rearrangement joins TRBV6-2 or TRBV6-3 to TRBJ2-2, with TRBD1 matching over 7 bases. V dropped 2 bases and J dropped 4; count of bases not matched to a gene: 13. CDR3 size: 18 residues. The germline CDR1 and CDR2 sequences are MNHEY and SVGEGT. This CDR3 is CASSYAGTARVGTGELFF. CDR3 sequence (DNA): TGTGCCAGCAGTTACGCTGGGACAGCCCGGGTTGGCACCGGGGAGCTGTTTTTT.

This rearrangement joins TRBV7-2 to TRBJ2-7, with D unclear. The CDR3 has 13 residues. Trimming took off 3 bases at V and 6 bases at J, with 12 bases between the two ends. Per the germline V gene, CDR1 is SGHTA and CDR2 is FQGNSA. In nucleotides, the CDR3 is TGTGCCAGCAGCTTTAAAGGGAACATCGAGCAGTACTTC. Amino acids: CASSFKGNIEQYF.

The V gene is TRBV6-5, the J gene TRBJ2-2; TRBD1 matches 8 bases. This CDR3 spans 15 amino acids. V dropped 6 bases and J dropped 1; count of bases not matched to a gene: 4. Per the germline V gene, CDR1 is MNHEY and CDR2 is SVGAGI. The CDR3 sequence is CASRGQVLNTGELFF. CDR3 in DNA: TGTGCCAGCAGGGGACAGGTCCTGAACACCGGGGAGCTGTTTTTT.

The rearrangement links TRBV6-5 to TRBJ2-1, with D perhaps TRBD1 (6 bases). Per germline, CDR1 MNHEY and CDR2 SVGAGI. V was pared by 4 bases and J by 8 bases, with 12 bases between. The CDR3 length is 13 residues. This chain's CDR3 is CASSSQTGHEQFF. For the CDR3, the DNA is TGTGCCAGCAGTTCCCAAACAGGGCATGAGCAGTTCTTC.

This sequence joins TRBV3-1 (or the pseudogene TRBV3-2) and TRBJ2-4; 13 nucleotides line up with TRBD2. J was trimmed by 4 bases and V by 3 bases; bases with no gene match: 3. CDR3 length: 16 residues. CDR1 is LGHDT and CDR2 is YNNKEL in the germline V gene (reference sequence). The CDR3, as DNA: TGTGCCAGCAGCCAGACTAGCGGGGGGACTAAAAACATTCAGTACTTC. It yields the protein CASSQTSGGTKNIQYF.